This entry lists 28 T cell receptor beta chains sequenced from one sample in a study of blood T cell repertoires in COVID-19. The repertoire was sequenced with immunoSEQ multiplex PCR; TCRdb's copy has only in-frame clones and lacks some. The data contain about 37,000 clones, around 90% of them singletons. Sequencing input: peripheral blood. All receptors derive from a human donor in a cohort sampled during active COVID-19.

This rearrangement joins TRBV3-1 (or the pseudogene TRBV3-2) to TRBJ2-2, with 13 bases identical to TRBD2. The V gene's germline CDR1 is LGHDT and CDR2 YNNKEL (reference sequence). Germline trimming cut 6 bases from V and 6 bases from J; bases unmatched to any gene: 4. This CDR3 has 15 residues. CDR3 loop: CASRRTSGSSGELFF. CDR3 nucleotides: TGTGCCAGCAGGAGGACTAGCGGGAGTTCCGGGGAGCTGTTTTTT.

On this clone: Compared with germline, one end of the junction differs, possibly owing to a read error. The chain employs TRBV12-3 or TRBV12-4 and TRBJ1-1; TRBD1 matches at 8 bases. The length of the CDR3 is 13 residues. This CDR3 reads CAGRPGQERGAFF. As DNA, the CDR3 is TGTGCCGGCAGACCGGGACAGGAACGGGGGGCTTTCTTT.

V is TRBV15 and J is TRBJ1-4, with 8 bases that match TRBD1. Germline-derived CDR1 and CDR2 are LNHNV and YYDKDF (reference sequence). Trimming removed 4 bases from V and 7 bases from J; junction bases left unmatched: 5. This CDR3 is 14 amino acids long. CDR3 protein: CATSTGGAGEKLFF. The CDR3 DNA is TGTGCCACCAGCACAGGGGGCGCGGGTGAAAAACTGTTTTTT. Full variable domain (remainder filled in from reference TRBV15 and TRBJ1-4): DAMVIQNPRYQVTQFGKPVTLSCSQTLNHNVMYWYQQKSSQAPKLLFHYYDKDFNNEADTPDNFQSRRPNTSFCFLDIRSPGLGDTAMYLCATSTGGAGEKLFFGSGTQLSVL.

This clone was detected only a few times. The rearrangement uses TRBV12-3 or TRBV12-4 and TRBJ2-7; D is ambiguous. This CDR3 has 13 residues. V was trimmed by 2 bases and J by 9 bases, leaving 14 bases between them. CDR3 loop: CASSLRQADGQYF. Here the CDR3 DNA reads TGTGCCAGCAGTTTACGGCAGGCTGATGGGCAGTACTTC.

The chain employs TRBV28 and TRBJ2-7; the match to TRBD2 covers 7 bases. This CDR3 is built from 14 residues. The germline CDR1 and CDR2 sequences are MDHEN and SYDVKM. V dropped 6 bases and J dropped 0; count of bases not matched to a gene: 5. CDR3 in DNA: TGTGCCAGCAGCCAGTGGGGGGGCTCCTACGAGCAGTACTTC. It is translated as CASSQWGGSYEQYF.

The J gene is TRBJ2-3, the V gene TRBV27; D unresolved. The CDR3 length is 16 residues. Per the germline V gene, CDR1 is MNHEY and CDR2 is SMNVEV (reference sequence). V lost 5 bases to trimming and J lost 0 bases, with 15 bases between them. CDR3 protein: CASSPRFLESTDTQYF. The CDR3 region has the DNA TGTGCCAGCAGTCCCCGGTTTCTGGAGAGCACAGATACGCAGTATTTT.

The chain recombines TRBV19 with TRBJ1-2, with D tentatively TRBD1 (5 bases). This CDR3 is 16 amino acids long. V shed 3 bases and J shed 10 bases, with 24 bases lying between them. Germline values: CDR1 LNHDA, CDR2 SQIVND (reference sequence). The CDR3: CASSIGGRRGQTTYTF. The CDR3 coding sequence is TGTGCCAGTAGTATCGGGGGGAGACGAGGGCAGACGACCTACACCTTC. Looking up the rest from reference TRBV19 and TRBJ1-2 gives the full variable domain: DGGITQSPKYLFRKEGQNVTLSCEQNLNHDAMYWYRQDPGQGLRLIYYSQIVNDFQKGDIAEGYSVSREKKESFPLTVTSAQKNPTAFYLCASSIGGRRGQTTYTFGSGTRLTVV.

This clone has only a few counts. The V call is TRBV30, the J call TRBJ1-1, with 12 nucleotides matching TRBD1. The CDR3 extends over 15 amino acids. V gave up 4 bases and J gave up 3 bases; unmatched junction bases: 6. Germline V gives CDR1 GTSNPN, CDR2 SVGIG (reference sequence). The CDR3 coding sequence is TGTGCCTGGACCCGACGGGACAGGGGGCACACTGAAGCTTTCTTT. It specifies CAWTRRDRGHTEAFF.

The J gene is TRBJ2-7, the V gene TRBV7-2; tentatively, D is TRBD2 (6 bases). The germline CDR1 and CDR2 sequences are SGHTA and FQGNSA. This CDR3 is built from 13 residues. The germline V and J ends were trimmed by 1 base and 4 bases, with 8 bases remaining between them. The CDR3 DNA reads as TGTGCCAGCAGCTTAGTAGGGACTTACGAGCAGTACTTC. Residues: CASSLVGTYEQYF.

This chain uses TRBV27 with TRBJ2-1, with D possibly being TRBD1 (5 bases). Deletions cut 8 bases from V and 6 bases from J, with 17 bases between. Germline V gives CDR1 MNHEY, CDR2 SMNVEV (reference sequence). The CDR3 has 14 amino acids. The CDR3 is CASRGQGPSNEQFF. The CDR3 region has the DNA TGTGCCAGCCGTGGCCAGGGCCCTTCCAATGAGCAGTTCTTC.

This chain joins TRBV2 and TRBJ1-5; TRBD1 matches at 11 bases. With 4 bases clipped from V and 7 bases from J, the junction kept 6 bases outside the gene matches. The germline CDR1 and CDR2 sequences are SNHLY and FYNNEI. CDR3 length: 15 amino acids. CDR3 sequence reads: CASSAGQGAGQPQHF. Here the CDR3 DNA reads TGTGCCAGCAGTGCCGGACAGGGGGCTGGACAGCCCCAGCATTTT.

This clone was counted a single time. This sequence joins TRBV5-1 and TRBJ1-3; D possibly corresponds to TRBD1 (6 bases). Germline CDR1 and CDR2: SGHRS and YFSETQ. The CDR3 has 18 amino acids. Trimming took 4 bases from V and 3 from J, leaving 23 bases between them. CDR3: CASSPGQLTTGSGNTIYF. The CDR3 nucleotides read TGCGCCAGCAGCCCCGGACAATTGACGACAGGTAGTGGAAACACCATATATTTT.

This chain connects TRBV5-1 to TRBJ1-1, with D hard to call. The germline V and J ends were trimmed by 4 bases and 1 base, with 14 bases remaining between them. Germline CDR1 and CDR2: SGHRS and YFSETQ. CDR3 length: 15 residues. Written as DNA, the CDR3 is TGCGCCAGCAGCCCCGACCCCACAGAGAACACTGAAGCTTTCTTT. Its protein product is CASSPDPTENTEAFF. The entire variable domain, with the rest obtained from reference TRBV5-1 and TRBJ1-1, is as follows: KAGVTQTPRYLIKTRGQQVTLSCSPISGHRSVSWYQQTPGQGLQFLFEYFSETQRNKGNFPGRFSGRQFSNSRSEMNVSTLELGDSALYLCASSPDPTENTEAFFGQGTRLTVV.

This clone was picked up a small number of times. V is TRBV2 and J is TRBJ1-2; the match to TRBD1 covers 7 bases. After removal of 8 bases from V and 3 bases from J, the junction contained 6 bases not matched to a gene. Germline V CDR1 and CDR2: SNHLY, FYNNEI. This CDR3 is built from 13 residues. Here the CDR3 reads CASSTTGDYGYTF. The CDR3 DNA reads TGTGCCAGCTCGACAACAGGGGACTATGGCTACACCTTC.

The rearrangement links TRBV4-1 to TRBJ1-5, with D hard to call. Trimming removed 0 bases from V and 5 bases from J, with 11 bases in between. CDR1 is MGHRA, CDR2 YSYEKL, per germline. The CDR3 spans 15 residues. This chain's CDR3 is CASSQDGVPYQPQHF. Here the CDR3 DNA reads TGCGCCAGCAGCCAAGACGGGGTACCCTATCAGCCCCAGCATTTT.

The chain employs TRBV9 and TRBJ2-7; TRBD1 might be the D (6 bases). This CDR3 spans 13 amino acids. Trimming stripped 4 bases from V and 3 bases from J, with 11 bases between. Germline assignment: CDR1 SGDLS and CDR2 YYNGEE. The CDR3 DNA is TGTGCCAGCAGCCCGAGGGACATCTACGAGCAGTACTTC. It translates to CASSPRDIYEQYF.

This chain links TRBV12-3 or TRBV12-4 with TRBJ1-6; D might be TRBD1 (6 bases). V shed 6 bases and J shed 10 bases, with 10 bases lying between them. The CDR3 totals 12 residues. CDR3 DNA sequence: TGTGCCAGCAGATCTGGGGGCTCACCCCTCCACTTT. Translated, it gives CASRSGGSPLHF.

The rearrangement uses TRBV6-6 and TRBJ1-5; D perhaps matches TRBD1 (5 bases). The CDR3 sequence is 14 residues long. Germline values: CDR1 MNHNY, CDR2 SVGAGI (reference sequence). Trimming stripped 4 bases from V and 9 bases from J, with 16 bases between. The CDR3 DNA sequence: TGTGCCAGCAGTTCCAGGACACCCCTTTGGCCCCAGCATTTT. This translates into CASSSRTPLWPQHF.

This CDR3 reads CASSEGRGWTEAFF. The CDR3 DNA sequence: TGTGCCAGCAGTGAAGGTAGGGGCTGGACTGAAGCTTTCTTT. The J gene is TRBJ1-1, the V gene TRBV6-1, with a weak D call TRBD1 (5 bases). The V gene lost 1 base and the J gene lost 5 bases, with 11 bases spanning the gap. The V gene's germline CDR1 is MNHNS and CDR2 SASEGT. The CDR3 totals 14 residues.

The chain has TRBV5-1 and TRBJ2-3; D perhaps matches TRBD2 (5 bases). The CDR3 is made up of 16 amino acids. V gave up 4 bases and J gave up 2 bases, with 17 bases separating them. Germline V gene sequence: CDR1 SGHRS, CDR2 YFSETQ. The CDR3 DNA follows: TGCGCCAGCAGCCCATTGGTGGTCGGGAACACAGATACGCAGTATTTT. Protein sequence: CASSPLVVGNTDTQYF.

The V gene is TRBV5-1, the J gene TRBJ2-7, with 11 nucleotides matching TRBD1. The J segment lost 2 bases and the V segment lost 1 base, leaving 2 bases of the junction unmatched. Germline CDR1 reads SGHRS; CDR2 reads YFSETQ. The CDR3 runs to 15 residues. CDR3 coding DNA: TGCGCCAGCAGCTTGTTGGGACAGGGGGCCTACGAGCAGTACTTC. It is translated as CASSLLGQGAYEQYF. Full variable domain (remainder filled in from reference TRBV5-1 and TRBJ2-7): KAGVTQTPRYLIKTRGQQVTLSCSPISGHRSVSWYQQTPGQGLQFLFEYFSETQRNKGNFPGRFSGRQFSNSRSEMNVSTLELGDSALYLCASSLLGQGAYEQYFGPGTRLTVT.

V is TRBV27 and J is TRBJ2-1; 7 nucleotides match TRBD1. J lost 1 base, V lost 5 bases, and 8 bases had no gene match. Germline V gene lookup returns CDR1 MNHEY and CDR2 SMNVEV (reference sequence). The CDR3 totals 16 residues. The CDR3 sequence is CASSAGTVSSYNEQFF. Here the CDR3 DNA reads TGTGCCAGCAGTGCAGGGACAGTTTCTTCCTACAATGAGCAGTTCTTC.

CDR3 loop: CASSLAWGGSPQETQYF. DNA for the CDR3: TGCGCCAGCAGCTTGGCCTGGGGCGGGAGTCCCCAAGAGACCCAGTACTTC. The chain uses TRBV5-1 and TRBJ2-5, with TRBD2 identical over 7 bases. The CDR3 has 17 amino acids. CDR1 SGHRS and CDR2 YFSETQ come from the germline V gene. Germline trimming cut 0 bases from V and 1 base from J; bases unmatched to any gene: 9.

The chain carries TRBV10-3 and TRBJ2-7, with D unresolved. Germline CDR1 is ENHRY and CDR2 is SYGVKD. The CDR3 extends over 16 amino acids. V lost 0 bases and J lost 5, with 17 bases in between. CDR3: CAISESPPARDHEQYF. The CDR3 coding sequence is TGTGCCATCAGTGAGTCGCCCCCCGCCCGAGATCACGAGCAGTACTTC.

This chain connects TRBV6-1 to TRBJ1-2; 10 nucleotides match TRBD1. The CDR3 has 15 amino acids. Germline V gene lookup returns CDR1 MNHNS and CDR2 SASEGT. Trimming at V came to 1 base and at J to 4 bases, leaving 3 bases not matched to a gene. Here the CDR3 reads CASSEGQGAGYGYTF. DNA for the CDR3: TGTGCCAGCAGTGAAGGACAGGGGGCGGGCTATGGCTACACCTTC.

The chain carries TRBV7-2 and TRBJ2-3; TRBD1 might be the D (5 bases). CDR1 and CDR2 (germline): SGHTA, FQGNSA. Trimming pared 5 bases from V and 6 bases from J, leaving 15 bases between. This CDR3 comprises 14 residues. DNA of the CDR3: TGTGCCAGCAGCCCACGGTGGGCAGGGGATACGCAGTATTTT. Translating gives CASSPRWAGDTQYF.

J is TRBJ2-3 and V is TRBV25-1, with a tentative D call TRBD1 (7 bases). The length of the CDR3 is 14 residues. Germline CDR1 and CDR2: MGHDK and SYGVNS. V was pared by 3 bases and J by 1 base, with 8 bases between. The CDR3 DNA sequence: TGTGCCAGCAGTGACAGGGGGGGCACAGATACGCAGTATTTT. It codes for CASSDRGGTDTQYF.

The chain is built from TRBV7-9 and TRBJ2-7, with 8 bases fitting TRBD1. This CDR3 is 15 amino acids long. V trimming: 5 bases; J trimming: 7 bases; junction bases outside the gene matches: 13. Germline values: CDR1 SEHNR, CDR2 FQNEAQ (reference sequence). CDR3 sequence reads: CASSPNQGAMGEQYF. Written as DNA, the CDR3 is TGTGCCAGCAGCCCAAACCAGGGGGCAATGGGGGAGCAGTACTTC.